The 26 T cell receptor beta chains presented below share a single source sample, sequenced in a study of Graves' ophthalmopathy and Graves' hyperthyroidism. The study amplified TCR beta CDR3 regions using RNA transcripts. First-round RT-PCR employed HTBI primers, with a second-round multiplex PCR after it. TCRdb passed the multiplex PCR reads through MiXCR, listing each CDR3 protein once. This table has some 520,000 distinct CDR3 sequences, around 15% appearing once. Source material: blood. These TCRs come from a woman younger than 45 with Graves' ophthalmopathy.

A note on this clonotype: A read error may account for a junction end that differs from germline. CDR3 in DNA: TGTGCCAGCACTTACTCGGGACGCTTCCAAAGGGAGACCCAGTACTTC. This encodes CASTYSGRFQRETQYF. This chain connects TRBV6-2 or TRBV6-3 to TRBJ2-5; D is tentatively TRBD1 or TRBD2 (5 bases each). Germline V gene lookup returns CDR1 MNHEY and CDR2 SVGEGT. The CDR3 extends over 16 amino acids.

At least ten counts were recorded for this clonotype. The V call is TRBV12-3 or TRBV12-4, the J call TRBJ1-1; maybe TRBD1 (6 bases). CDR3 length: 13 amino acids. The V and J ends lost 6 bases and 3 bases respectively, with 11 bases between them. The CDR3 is CASRDPGDTEAFF. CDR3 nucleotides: TGTGCCAGCAGAGACCCAGGGGACACTGAAGCTTTCTTT.

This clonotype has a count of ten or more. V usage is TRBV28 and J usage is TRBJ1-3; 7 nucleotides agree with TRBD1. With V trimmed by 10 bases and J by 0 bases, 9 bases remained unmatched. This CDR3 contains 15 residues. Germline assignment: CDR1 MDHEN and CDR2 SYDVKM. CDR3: CATRQGGNSGNTIYF. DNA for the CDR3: TGTGCCACCCGGCAGGGGGGGAACTCTGGAAACACCATATATTTT.

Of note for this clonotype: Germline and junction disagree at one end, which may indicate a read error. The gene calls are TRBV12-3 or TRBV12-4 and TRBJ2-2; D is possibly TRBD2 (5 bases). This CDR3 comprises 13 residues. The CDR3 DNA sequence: TGTGCCAGCAGCTCTCCTACCACCGGGGAGCTGGTTTTT. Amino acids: CASSSPTTGELVF.

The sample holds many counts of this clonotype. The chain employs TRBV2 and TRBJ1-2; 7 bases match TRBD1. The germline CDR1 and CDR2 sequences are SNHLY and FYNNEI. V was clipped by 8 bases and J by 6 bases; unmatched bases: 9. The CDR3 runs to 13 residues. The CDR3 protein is CASGRGTDNGYTF. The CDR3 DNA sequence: TGTGCCAGCGGCCGGGGGACAGACAATGGCTACACCTTC.

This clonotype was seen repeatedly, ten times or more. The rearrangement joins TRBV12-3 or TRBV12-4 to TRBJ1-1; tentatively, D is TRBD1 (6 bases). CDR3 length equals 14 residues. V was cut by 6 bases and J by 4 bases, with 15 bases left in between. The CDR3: CASSPHRAGTEAFF. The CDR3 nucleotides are TGTGCCAGCAGCCCACACAGGGCCGGCACTGAAGCTTTCTTT.

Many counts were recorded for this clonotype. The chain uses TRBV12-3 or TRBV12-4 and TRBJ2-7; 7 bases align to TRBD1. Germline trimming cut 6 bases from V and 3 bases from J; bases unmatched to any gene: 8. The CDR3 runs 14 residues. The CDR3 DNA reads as TGTGCCAGCAGGGAAGGACAGGAGGACTACGAGCAGTACTTC. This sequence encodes CASREGQEDYEQYF.

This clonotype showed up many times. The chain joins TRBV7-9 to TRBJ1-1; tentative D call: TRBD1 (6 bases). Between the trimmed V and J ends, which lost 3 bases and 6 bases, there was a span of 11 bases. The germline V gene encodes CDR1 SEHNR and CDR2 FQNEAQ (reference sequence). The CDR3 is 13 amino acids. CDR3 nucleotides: TGTGCCAGCAGCTTTGCAGCAGGGGCTGAAGCTTTCTTT. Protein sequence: CASSFAAGAEAFF.

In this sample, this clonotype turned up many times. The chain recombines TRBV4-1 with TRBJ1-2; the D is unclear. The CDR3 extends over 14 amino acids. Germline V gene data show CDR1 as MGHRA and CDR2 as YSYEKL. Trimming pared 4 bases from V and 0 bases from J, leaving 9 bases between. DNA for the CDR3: TGCGCCAGCAGCCCGCCGTTGGCTAACTATGGCTACACCTTC. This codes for CASSPPLANYGYTF.

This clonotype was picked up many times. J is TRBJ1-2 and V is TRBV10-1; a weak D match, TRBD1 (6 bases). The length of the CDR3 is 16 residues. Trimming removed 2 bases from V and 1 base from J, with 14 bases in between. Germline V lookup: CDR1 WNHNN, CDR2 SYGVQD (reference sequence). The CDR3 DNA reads TGCGCCAGCAGTGAGCCCGGGACAAAACATAACTATGGCTACACCTTC. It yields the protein CASSEPGTKHNYGYTF.

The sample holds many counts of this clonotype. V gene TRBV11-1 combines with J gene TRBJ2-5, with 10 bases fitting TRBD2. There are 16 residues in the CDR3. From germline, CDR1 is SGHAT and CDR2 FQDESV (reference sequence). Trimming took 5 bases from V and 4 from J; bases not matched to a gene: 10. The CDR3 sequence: CASSALKAGGGETQYF. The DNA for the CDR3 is TGTGCCAGCAGCGCCTTAAAAGCGGGAGGGGGAGAGACCCAGTACTTC.

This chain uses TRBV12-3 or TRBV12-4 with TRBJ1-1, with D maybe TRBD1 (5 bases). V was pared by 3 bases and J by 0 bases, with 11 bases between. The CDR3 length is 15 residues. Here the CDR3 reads CASSLRGVVNTEAFF. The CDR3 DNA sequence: TGTGCCAGCAGTTTGAGGGGAGTGGTGAACACTGAAGCTTTCTTT.

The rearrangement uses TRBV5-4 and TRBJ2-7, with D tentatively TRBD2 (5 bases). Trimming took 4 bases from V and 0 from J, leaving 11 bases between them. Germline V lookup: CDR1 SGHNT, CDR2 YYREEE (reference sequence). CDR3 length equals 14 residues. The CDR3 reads CASSISGYSYEQYF. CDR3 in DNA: TGTGCCAGCAGCATCTCGGGGTACTCCTACGAGCAGTACTTC.

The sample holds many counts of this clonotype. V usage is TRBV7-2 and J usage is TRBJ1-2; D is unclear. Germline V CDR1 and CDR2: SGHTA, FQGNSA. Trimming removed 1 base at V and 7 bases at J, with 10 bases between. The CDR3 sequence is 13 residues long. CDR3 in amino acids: CASSLGTGGGYTF. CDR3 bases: TGTGCCAGCAGCTTAGGGACCGGCGGTGGCTACACCTTC.

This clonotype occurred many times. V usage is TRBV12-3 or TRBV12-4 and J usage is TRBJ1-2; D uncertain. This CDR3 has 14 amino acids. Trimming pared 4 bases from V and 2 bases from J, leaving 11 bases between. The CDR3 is CASSYRNLNYGYTF. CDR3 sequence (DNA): TGTGCCAGCAGTTATAGGAATTTAAACTATGGCTACACCTTC.

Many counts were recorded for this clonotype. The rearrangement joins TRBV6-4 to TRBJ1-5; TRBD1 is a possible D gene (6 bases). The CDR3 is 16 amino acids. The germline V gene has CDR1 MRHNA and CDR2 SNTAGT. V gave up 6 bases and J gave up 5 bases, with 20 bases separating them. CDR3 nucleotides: TGTGCCAGCAGCCTAACAGCAGGGGCGCCGGATCAGCCCCAGCATTTT. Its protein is CASSLTAGAPDQPQHF.

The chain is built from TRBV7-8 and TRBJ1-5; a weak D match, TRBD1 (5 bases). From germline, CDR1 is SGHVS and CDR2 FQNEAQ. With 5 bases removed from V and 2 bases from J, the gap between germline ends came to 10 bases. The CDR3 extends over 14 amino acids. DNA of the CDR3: TGTGCCAGCAGCACCCTACAGGGCAATCAGCCCCAGCATTTT. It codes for CASSTLQGNQPQHF.

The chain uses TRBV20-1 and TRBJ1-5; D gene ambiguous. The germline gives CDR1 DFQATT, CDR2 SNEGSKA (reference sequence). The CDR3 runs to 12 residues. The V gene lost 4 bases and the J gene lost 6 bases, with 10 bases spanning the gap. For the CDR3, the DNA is TGCAGTGCTACAAGGAGATTTCAGCCCCAGCATTTT. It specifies CSATRRFQPQHF.

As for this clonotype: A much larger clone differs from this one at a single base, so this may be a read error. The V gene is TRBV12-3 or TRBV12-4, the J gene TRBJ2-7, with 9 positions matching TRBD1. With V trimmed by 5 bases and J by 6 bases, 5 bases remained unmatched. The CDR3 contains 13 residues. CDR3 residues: CASSPGTGFEQYV. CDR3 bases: TGTGCCAGCAGTCCTGGGACAGGGTTCGAGCAGTACGTC.

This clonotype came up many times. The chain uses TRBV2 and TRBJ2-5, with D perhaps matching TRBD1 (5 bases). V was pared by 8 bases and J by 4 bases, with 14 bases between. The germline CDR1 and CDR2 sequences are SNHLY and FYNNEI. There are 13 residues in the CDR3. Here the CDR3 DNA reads TGTGCCAGCCCCTCCCAGGGCCTAGAGACCCAGTACTTC. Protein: CASPSQGLETQYF.

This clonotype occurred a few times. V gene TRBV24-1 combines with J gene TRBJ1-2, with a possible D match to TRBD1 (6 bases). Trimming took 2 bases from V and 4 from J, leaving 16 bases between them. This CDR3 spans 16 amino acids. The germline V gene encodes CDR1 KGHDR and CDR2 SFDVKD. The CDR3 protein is CATSDSKEDRLYGYTF. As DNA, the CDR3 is TGTGCCACCAGTGATTCGAAGGAAGACAGGCTCTATGGCTACACCTTC.

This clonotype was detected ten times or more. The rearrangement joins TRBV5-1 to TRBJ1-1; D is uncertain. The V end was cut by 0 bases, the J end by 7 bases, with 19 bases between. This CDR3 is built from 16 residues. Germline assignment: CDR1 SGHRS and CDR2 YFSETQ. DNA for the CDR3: TGCGCCAGCAGCTTGGCCGGGTCAGTCAGCGGACGTGAAGCTTTCTTT. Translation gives CASSLAGSVSGREAFF.

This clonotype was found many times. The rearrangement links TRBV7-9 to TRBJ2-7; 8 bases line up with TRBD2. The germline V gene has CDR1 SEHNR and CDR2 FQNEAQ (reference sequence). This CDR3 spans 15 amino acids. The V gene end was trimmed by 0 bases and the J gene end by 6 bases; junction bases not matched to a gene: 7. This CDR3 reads CASSLASGGLLEQYF. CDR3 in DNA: TGTGCCAGCAGCTTAGCGTCGGGGGGGCTTCTCGAGCAGTACTTC.

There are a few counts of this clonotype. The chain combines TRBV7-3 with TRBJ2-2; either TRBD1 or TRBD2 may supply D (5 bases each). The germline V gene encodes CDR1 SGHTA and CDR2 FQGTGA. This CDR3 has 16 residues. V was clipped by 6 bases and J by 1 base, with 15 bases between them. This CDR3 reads CASSPSGTVNTGELFF. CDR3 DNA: TGTGCCAGCAGTCCCTCCGGGACGGTGAACACCGGGGAGCTGTTTTTT.

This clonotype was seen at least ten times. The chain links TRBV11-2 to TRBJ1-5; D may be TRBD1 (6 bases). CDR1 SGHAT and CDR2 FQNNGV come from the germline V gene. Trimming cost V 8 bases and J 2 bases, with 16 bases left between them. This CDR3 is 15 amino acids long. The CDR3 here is CASARTGQGNQPQHF. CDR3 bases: TGTGCCAGCGCGCGAACAGGGCAGGGCAATCAGCCCCAGCATTTT.

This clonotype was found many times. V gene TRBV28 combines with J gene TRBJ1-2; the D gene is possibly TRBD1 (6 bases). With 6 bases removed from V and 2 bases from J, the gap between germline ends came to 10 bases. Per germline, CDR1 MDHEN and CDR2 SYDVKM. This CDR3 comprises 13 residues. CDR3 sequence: CASSPGHNYGYTF. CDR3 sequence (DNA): TGTGCCAGCAGCCCGGGACACAACTATGGCTACACCTTC.